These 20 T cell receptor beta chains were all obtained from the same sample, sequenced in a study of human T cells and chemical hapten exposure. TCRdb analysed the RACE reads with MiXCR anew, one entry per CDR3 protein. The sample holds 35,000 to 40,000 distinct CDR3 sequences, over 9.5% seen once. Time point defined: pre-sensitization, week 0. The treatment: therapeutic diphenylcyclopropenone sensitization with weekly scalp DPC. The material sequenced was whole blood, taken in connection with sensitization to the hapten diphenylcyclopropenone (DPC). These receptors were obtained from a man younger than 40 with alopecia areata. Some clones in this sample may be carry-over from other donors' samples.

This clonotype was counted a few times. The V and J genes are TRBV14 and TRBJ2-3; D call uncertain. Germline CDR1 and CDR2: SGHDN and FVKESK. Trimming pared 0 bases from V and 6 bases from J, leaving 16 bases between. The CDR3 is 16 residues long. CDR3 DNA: TGTGCCAGCAGCCAAGATCCACTCCCCACCGGCGATACGCAGTATTTT. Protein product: CASSQDPLPTGDTQYF. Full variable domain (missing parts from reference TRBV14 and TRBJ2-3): EAGVTQFPSHSVIEKGQTVTLRCDPISGHDNLYWYRRVMGKEIKFLLHFVKESKQDESGMPNNRFLAERTGGTYSTLKVQPAELEDSGVYFCASSQDPLPTGDTQYFGPGTRLTVL.

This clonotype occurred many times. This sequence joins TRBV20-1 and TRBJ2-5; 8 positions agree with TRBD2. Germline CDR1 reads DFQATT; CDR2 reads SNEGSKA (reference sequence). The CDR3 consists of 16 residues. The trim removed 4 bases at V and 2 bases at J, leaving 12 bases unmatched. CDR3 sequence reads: CSATPMVAGIQETQYF. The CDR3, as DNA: TGCAGTGCTACCCCCATGGTAGCGGGGATTCAAGAGACCCAGTACTTC.

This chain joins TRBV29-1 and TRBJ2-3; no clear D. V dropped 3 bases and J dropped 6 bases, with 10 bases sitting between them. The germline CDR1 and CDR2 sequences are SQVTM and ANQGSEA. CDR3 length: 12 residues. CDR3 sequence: CSVEIVADTQYF. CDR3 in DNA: TGCAGCGTTGAGATAGTAGCCGATACGCAGTATTTT.

This CDR3 is CSVYPGTGANYGYTF. CDR3 DNA: TGCAGCGTTTATCCCGGGACAGGAGCTAACTATGGCTACACCTTC. V gene TRBV29-1 combines with J gene TRBJ1-2; 8 bases map to TRBD1. In germline, CDR1 is SQVTM, CDR2 ANQGSEA. This CDR3 contains 15 residues. The ends lost 5 bases at V and 0 bases at J; junction bases unmatched: 8.

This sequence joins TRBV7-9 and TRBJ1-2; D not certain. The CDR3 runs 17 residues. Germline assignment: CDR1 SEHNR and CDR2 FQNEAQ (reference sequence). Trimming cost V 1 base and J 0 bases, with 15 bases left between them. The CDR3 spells CASSLGVAKGANYGYTF. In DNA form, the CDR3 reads TGTGCCAGCAGCTTAGGGGTCGCGAAGGGAGCTAACTATGGCTACACCTTC.

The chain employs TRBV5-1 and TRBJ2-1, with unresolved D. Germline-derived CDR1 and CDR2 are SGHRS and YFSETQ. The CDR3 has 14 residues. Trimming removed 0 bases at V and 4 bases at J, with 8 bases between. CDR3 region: CASSLEAAYNEQFF. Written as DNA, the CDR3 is TGCGCCAGCAGCTTGGAGGCAGCGTACAATGAGCAGTTCTTC. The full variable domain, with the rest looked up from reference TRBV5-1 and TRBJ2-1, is KAGVTQTPRYLIKTRGQQVTLSCSPISGHRSVSWYQQTPGQGLQFLFEYFSETQRNKGNFPGRFSGRQFSNSRSEMNVSTLELGDSALYLCASSLEAAYNEQFFGPGTRLTVL.

In DNA, the CDR3 is TGTGCCAGCAGCAGCAGCCGGGGCGTCTATGGCTACACCTTC. Its protein product is CASSSSRGVYGYTF. The chain recombines TRBV5-6 with TRBJ1-2; TRBD1 might be the D (5 bases). Per germline, CDR1 SGHDT and CDR2 YYEEEE. V lost 4 bases and J lost 4, with 14 bases in between. The CDR3 is made up of 14 amino acids.

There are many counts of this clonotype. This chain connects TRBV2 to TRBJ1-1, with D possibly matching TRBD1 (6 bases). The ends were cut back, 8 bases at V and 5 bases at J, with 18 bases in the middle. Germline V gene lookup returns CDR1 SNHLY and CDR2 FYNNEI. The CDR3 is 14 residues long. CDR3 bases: TGTGCCAGCCGAAAACAGGGCTCGAAAACTGAAGCTTTCTTT. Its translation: CASRKQGSKTEAFF.

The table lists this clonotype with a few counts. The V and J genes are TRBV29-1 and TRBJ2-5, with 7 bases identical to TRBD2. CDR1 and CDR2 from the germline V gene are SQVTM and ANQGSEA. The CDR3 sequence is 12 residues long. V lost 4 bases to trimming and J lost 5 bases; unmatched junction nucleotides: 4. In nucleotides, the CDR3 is TGCAGCGTTGGGGAGGGTTACGAGACCCAGTACTTC. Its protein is CSVGEGYETQYF.

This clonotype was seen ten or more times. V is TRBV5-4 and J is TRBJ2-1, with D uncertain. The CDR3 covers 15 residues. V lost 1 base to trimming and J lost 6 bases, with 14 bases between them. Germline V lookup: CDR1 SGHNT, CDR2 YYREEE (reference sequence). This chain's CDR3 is CASSLLLERPNEQFF. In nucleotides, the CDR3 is TGTGCCAGCAGCTTGTTGTTGGAGCGTCCCAATGAGCAGTTCTTC.

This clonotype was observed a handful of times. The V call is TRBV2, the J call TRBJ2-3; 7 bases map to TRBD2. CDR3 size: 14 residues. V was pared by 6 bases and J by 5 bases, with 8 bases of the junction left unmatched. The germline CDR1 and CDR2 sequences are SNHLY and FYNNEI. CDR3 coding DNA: TGTGCCAGCAGCGGAGGACTAGTTAGAGATACGCAGTATTTT. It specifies CASSGGLVRDTQYF.

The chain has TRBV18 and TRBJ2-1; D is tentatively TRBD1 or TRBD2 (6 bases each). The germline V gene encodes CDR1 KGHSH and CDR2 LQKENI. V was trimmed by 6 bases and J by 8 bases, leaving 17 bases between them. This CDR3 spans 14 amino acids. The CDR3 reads CASSQGGRIYEQFF. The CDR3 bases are TGTGCCAGCTCTCAAGGGGGGCGTATCTATGAGCAGTTCTTC.

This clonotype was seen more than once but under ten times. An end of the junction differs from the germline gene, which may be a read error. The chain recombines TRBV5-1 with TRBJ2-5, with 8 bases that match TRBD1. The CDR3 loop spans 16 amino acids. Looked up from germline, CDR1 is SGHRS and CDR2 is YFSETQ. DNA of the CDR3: TGCGCCAGCAGATTGGTAGTAGGACAGGGAGAGGAGACCCAGTACTTC. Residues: CASRLVVGQGEETQYF.

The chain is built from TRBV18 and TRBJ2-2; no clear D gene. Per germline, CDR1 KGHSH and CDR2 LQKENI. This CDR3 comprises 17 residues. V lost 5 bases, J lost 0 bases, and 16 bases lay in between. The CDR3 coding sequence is TGTGCCAGCTCATCCCTAGGTTGGCCCGCGAACACCGGGGAGCTGTTTTTT. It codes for CASSSLGWPANTGELFF.

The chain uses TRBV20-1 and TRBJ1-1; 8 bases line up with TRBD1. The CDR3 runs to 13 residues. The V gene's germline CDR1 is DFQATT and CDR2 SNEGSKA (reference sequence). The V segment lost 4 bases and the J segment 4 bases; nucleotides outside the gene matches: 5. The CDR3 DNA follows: TGCAGTGCTATCAGGGGGCGGGGCACTGAAGCTTTCTTT. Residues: CSAIRGRGTEAFF.

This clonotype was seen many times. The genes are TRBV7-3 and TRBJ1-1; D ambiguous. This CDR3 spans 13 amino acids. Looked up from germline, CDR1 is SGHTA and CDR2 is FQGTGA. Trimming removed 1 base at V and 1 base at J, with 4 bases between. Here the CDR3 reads CASSLNRNTEAFF. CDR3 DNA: TGTGCCAGCAGCTTAAATAGGAACACTGAAGCTTTCTTT.

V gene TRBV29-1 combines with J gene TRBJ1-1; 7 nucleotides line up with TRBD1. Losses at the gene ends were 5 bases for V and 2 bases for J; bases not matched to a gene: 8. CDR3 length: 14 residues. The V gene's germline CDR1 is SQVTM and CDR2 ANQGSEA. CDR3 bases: TGCAGCGTTAACTACAGGGGCACCAACACTGAAGCTTTCTTT. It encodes CSVNYRGTNTEAFF.

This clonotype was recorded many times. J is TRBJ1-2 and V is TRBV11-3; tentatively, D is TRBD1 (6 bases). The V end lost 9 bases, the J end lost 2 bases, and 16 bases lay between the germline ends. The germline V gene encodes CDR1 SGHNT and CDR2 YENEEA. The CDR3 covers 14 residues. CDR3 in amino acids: CARSRGDWNYGYTF. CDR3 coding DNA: TGTGCCAGGAGCAGGGGCGATTGGAACTATGGCTACACCTTC.

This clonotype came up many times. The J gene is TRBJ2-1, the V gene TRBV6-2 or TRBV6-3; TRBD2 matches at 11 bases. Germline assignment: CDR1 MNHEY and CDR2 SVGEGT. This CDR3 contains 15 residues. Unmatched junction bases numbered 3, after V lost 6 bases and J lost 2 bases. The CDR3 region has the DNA TGTGCCAGCAGATTAGCGGGAGGGCCCTACAATGAGCAGTTCTTC. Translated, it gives CASRLAGGPYNEQFF.

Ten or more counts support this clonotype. CDR3 region: CSASRQGVSYNEQFF. The CDR3 coding sequence is TGCAGTGCTTCCCGACAGGGGGTTTCCTACAATGAGCAGTTCTTC. The rearrangement joins TRBV20-1 to TRBJ2-1, with 9 bases matching TRBD1. CDR1 DFQATT and CDR2 SNEGSKA come from the germline V gene (reference sequence). The J segment lost 1 base and the V segment lost 5 bases, leaving 6 bases of the junction unmatched. This CDR3 is built from 15 residues.